This record looks at one TCR beta chain sequence and its context. Authors' processing steps: How many nucleated cells were present was estimated from reference gene primer amplification. Clones were sequenced by immunoSEQ multiplex PCR, and TCRdb holds only the in-frame ones, with some missing. V, J and clone size are taken as reported in that table, and D and trimming were inferred from the DNA itself. The sample has about 210,000 clones; 75% to 90% are singletons. These data belong to a study of blood T cell repertoires in COVID-19. The CDR3 spans 11 residues. Germline CDR1 is MNHEY and CDR2 is SVGAGI. The V and J ends lost 7 bases and 13 bases respectively, with 16 bases between them.

Material for sequencing was peripheral blood. This TCR derives from a woman in her thirties or forties with acute or convalescent COVID-19. V gene TRBV6-5 combines with J gene TRBJ1-2, with D perhaps TRBD1 (6 bases). The CDR3 spells CASKGRQACTF. The CDR3 DNA reads TGTGCCAGCAAGGGGAGACAGGCATGCACCTTC.